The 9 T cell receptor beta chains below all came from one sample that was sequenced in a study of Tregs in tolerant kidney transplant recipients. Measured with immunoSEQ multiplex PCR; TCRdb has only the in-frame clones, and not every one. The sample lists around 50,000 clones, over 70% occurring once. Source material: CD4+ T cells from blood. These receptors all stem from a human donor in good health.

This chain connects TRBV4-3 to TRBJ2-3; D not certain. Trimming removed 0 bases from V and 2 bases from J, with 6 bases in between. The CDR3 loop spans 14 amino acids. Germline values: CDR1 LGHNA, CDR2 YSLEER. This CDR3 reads CASSQEETTDTQYF. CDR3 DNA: TGCGCCAGCAGCCAAGAGGAGACCACAGATACGCAGTATTTT.

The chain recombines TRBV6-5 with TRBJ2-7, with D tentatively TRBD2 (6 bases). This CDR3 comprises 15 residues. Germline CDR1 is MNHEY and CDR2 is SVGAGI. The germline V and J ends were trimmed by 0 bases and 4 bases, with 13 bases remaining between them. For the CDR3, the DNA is TGTGCCAGCAGTTACTCGGTGGGAGGAATTTACGAGCAGTACTTC. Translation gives CASSYSVGGIYEQYF.

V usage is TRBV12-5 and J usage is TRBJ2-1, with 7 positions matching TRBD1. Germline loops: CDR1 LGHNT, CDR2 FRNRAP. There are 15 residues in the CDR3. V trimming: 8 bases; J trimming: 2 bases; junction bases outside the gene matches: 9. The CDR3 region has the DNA TGTGCTAGTCTTCCGGGACAGCCTCCCTACAATGAGCAGTTCTTC. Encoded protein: CASLPGQPPYNEQFF.

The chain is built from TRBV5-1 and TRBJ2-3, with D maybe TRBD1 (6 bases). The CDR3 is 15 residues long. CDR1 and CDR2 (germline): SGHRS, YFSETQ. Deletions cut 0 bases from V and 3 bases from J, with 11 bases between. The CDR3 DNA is TGCGCCAGCAGCTTGGTTCCAGGGGCGACAGATACGCAGTATTTT. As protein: CASSLVPGATDTQYF.

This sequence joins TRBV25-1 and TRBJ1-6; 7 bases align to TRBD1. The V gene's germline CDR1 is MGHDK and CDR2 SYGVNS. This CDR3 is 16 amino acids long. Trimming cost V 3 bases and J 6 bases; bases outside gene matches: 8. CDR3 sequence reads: CASSDARQGANSPLHF. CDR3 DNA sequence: TGTGCCAGCAGTGACGCTAGACAGGGTGCTAATTCACCCCTCCACTTT.

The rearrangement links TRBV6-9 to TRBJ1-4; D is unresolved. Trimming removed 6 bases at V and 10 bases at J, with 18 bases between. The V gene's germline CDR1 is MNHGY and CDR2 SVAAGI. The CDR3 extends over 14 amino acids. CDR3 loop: CASRKSMGMGKLFF. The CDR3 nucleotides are TGTGCCAGCAGGAAATCGATGGGTATGGGAAAACTGTTTTTT.

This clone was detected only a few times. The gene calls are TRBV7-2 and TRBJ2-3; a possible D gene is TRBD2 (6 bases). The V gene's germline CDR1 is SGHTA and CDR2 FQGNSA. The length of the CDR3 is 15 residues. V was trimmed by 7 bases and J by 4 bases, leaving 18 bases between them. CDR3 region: CASTQRGGTPDTQYF. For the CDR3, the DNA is TGTGCCAGCACCCAACGGGGCGGGACTCCAGATACGCAGTATTTT.

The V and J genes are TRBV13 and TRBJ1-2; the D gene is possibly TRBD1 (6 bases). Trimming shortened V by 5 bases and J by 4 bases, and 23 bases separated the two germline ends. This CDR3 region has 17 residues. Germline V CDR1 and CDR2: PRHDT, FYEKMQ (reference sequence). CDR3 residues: CASSVTTNQGTSYGYTF. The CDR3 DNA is TGTGCCAGCAGCGTCACTACCAACCAGGGGACAAGCTATGGCTACACCTTC. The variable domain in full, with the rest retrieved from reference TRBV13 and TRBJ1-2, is AAGVIQSPRHLIKEKRETATLKCYPIPRHDTVYWYQQGPGQDPQFLISFYEKMQSDKGSIPDRFSAQQFSDYHSELNMSSLELGDSALYFCASSVTTNQGTSYGYTFGSGTRLTVV.

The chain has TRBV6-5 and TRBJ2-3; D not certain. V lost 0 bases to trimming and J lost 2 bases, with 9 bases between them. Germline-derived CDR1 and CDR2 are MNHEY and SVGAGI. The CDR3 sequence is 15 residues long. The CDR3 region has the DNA TGTGCCAGCAGTTACTCGGTCGGAAACACAGATACGCAGTATTTT. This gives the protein CASSYSVGNTDTQYF.